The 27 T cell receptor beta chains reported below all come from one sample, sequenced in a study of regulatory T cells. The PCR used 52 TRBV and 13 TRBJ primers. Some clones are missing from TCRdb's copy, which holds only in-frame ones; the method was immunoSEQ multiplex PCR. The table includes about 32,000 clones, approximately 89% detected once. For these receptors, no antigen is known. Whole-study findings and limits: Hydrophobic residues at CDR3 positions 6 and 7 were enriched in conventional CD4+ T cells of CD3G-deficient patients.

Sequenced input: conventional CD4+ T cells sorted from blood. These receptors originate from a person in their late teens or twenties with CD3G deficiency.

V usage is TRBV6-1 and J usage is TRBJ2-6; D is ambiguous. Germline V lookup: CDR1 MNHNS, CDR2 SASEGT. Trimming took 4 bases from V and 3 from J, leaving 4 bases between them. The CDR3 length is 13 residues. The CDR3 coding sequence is TGTGCCAGCAGTGGATTTGGGGCCAACGTCCTGACTTTC. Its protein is CASSGFGANVLTF.

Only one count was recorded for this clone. CDR3 region: CASSSVWGAGTDTQYF. The CDR3 DNA is TGTGCCAGCAGTTCGGTTTGGGGAGCCGGTACAGATACGCAGTATTTT. The chain employs TRBV28 and TRBJ2-3; TRBD2 might be the D (5 bases). Trimming stripped 4 bases from V and 3 bases from J, with 17 bases between. The CDR3 consists of 16 residues. CDR1 and CDR2 from the germline V gene are MDHEN and SYDVKM.

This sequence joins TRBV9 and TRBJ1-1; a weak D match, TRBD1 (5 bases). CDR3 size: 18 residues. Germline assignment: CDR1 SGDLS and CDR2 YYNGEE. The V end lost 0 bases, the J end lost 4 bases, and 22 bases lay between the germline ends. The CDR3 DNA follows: TGTGCCAGCAGCGTAGTACCCGGGCAGGGAGGGTTGGTCACTGAAGCTTTCTTT. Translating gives CASSVVPGQGGLVTEAFF. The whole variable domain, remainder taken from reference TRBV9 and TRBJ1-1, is DSGVTQTPKHLITATGQRVTLRCSPRSGDLSVYWYQQSLDQGLQFLIQYYNGEERAKGNILERFSAQQFPDLHSELNLSSLELGDSALYFCASSVVPGQGGLVTEAFFGQGTRLTVV.

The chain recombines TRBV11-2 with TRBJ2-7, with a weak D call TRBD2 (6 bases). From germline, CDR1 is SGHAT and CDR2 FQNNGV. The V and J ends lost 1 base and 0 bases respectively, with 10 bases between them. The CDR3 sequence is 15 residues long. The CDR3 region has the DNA TGTGCCAGCAGCTTAGCGGCGGGGACCTCCTACGAGCAGTACTTC. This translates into CASSLAAGTSYEQYF.

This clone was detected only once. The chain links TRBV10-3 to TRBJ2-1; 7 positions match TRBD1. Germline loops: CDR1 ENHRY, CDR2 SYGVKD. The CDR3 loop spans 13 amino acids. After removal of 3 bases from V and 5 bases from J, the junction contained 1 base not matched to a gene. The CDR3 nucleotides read TGTGCCATCAGTGAACAGGGGAACAATGAGCAGTTCTTC. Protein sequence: CAISEQGNNEQFF.

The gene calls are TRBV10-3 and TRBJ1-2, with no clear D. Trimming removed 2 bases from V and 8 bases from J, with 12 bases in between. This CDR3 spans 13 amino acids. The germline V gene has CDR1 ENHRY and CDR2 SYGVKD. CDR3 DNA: TGTGCCATCAGTGAGCTATTTAGGGAAGGCTACACCTTC. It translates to CAISELFREGYTF.

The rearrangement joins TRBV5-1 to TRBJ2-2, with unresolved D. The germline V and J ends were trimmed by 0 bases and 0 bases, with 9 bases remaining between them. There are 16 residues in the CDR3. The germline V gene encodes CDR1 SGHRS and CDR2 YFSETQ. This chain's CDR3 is CASSLGPRANTGELFF. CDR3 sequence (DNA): TGCGCCAGCAGCTTGGGCCCACGGGCGAACACCGGGGAGCTGTTTTTT.

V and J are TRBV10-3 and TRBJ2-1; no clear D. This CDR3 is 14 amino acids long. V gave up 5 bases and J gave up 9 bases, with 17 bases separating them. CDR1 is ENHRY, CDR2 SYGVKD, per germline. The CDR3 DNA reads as TGTGCCATCAGTAAAGACCCCCCGTTAGGTGAGCAGTTCTTC. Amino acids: CAISKDPPLGEQFF.

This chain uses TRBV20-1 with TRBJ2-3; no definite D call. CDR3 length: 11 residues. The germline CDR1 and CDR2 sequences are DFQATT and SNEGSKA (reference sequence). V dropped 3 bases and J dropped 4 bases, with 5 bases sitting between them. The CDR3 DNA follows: TGCAGTGCTAGTGGGTCAGATACGCAGTATTTT. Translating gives CSASGSDTQYF.

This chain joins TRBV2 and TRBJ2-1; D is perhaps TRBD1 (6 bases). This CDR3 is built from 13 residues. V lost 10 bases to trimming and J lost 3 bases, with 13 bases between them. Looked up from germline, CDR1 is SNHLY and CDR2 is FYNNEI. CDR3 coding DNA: TGTGCCACCAGGGGTGGGGACTACAATGAGCAGTTCTTC. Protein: CATRGGDYNEQFF.

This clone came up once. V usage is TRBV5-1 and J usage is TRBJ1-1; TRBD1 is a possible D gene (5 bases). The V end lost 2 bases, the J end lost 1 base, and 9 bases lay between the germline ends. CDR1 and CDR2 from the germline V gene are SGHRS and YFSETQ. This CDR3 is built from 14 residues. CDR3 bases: TGCGCCAGCAGCTTCGCAGGGACGAACACTGAAGCTTTCTTT. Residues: CASSFAGTNTEAFF.

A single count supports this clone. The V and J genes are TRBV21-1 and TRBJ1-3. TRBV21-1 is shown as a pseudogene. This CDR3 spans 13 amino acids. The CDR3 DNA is TGTGCCAGCACGGCAACCTCTGGAAACACCATATATTTT. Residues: CASTATSGNTIYF.

This CDR3 is CASTAGGRNTQYF. CDR3 sequence (DNA): TGTGCCAGCACCGCGGGTGGCAGGAATACGCAGTATTTT. The V and J genes are TRBV7-9 and TRBJ2-3; maybe TRBD2 (5 bases). This CDR3 spans 13 amino acids. V lost 7 bases, J lost 7 bases, and 15 bases lay in between. CDR1 SEHNR and CDR2 FQNEAQ come from the germline V gene (reference sequence).

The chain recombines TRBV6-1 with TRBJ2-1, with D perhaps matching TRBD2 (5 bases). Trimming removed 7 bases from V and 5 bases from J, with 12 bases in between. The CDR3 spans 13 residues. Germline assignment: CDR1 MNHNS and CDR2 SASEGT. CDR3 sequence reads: CASNFLRDNEQFF. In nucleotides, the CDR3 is TGTGCCAGCAATTTCTTGCGGGACAATGAGCAGTTCTTC.

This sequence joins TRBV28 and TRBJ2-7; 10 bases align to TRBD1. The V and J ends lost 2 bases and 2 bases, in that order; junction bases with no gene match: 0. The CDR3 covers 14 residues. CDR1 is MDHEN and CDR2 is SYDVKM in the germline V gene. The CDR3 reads CASSLGQGAYEQYF. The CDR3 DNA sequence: TGTGCCAGCAGTTTAGGACAGGGGGCCTACGAGCAGTACTTC.

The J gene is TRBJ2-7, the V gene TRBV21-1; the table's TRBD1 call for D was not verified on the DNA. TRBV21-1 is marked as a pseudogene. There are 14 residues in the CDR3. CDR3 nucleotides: TGTGCCAGCAGCAAAGAGCGACAGGTAGGCGAGCAGTACTTC. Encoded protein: CASSKERQVGEQYF.

The chain's CDR3 is CASSLRAAAADTQYF. The DNA of the CDR3 is TGTGCCAGCAGCTTAAGGGCGGCAGCGGCAGATACGCAGTATTTT. This chain uses TRBV7-9 with TRBJ2-3; perhaps TRBD2 as D (5 bases). V lost 2 bases and J 4 bases, leaving 13 bases between the germline ends. CDR1 SEHNR and CDR2 FQNEAQ come from the germline V gene (reference sequence). CDR3 length equals 15 residues.

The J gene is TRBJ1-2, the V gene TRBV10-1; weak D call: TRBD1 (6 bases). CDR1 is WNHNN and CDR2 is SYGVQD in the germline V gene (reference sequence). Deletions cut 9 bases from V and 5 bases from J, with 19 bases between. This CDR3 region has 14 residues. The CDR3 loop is CARRGEGPPYGYTF. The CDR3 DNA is TGCGCCAGAAGGGGGGAGGGACCACCTTATGGCTACACCTTC.

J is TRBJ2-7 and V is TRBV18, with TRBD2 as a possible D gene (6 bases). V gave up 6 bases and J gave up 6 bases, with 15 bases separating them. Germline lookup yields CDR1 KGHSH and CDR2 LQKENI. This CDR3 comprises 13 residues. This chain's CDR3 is CASSPGLRGEQYF. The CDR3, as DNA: TGTGCCAGCTCCCCCGGACTACGGGGCGAGCAGTACTTC.

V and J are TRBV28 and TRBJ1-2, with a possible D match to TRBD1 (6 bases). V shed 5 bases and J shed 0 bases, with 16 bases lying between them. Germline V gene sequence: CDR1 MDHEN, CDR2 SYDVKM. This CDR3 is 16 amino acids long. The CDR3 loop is CASSPAGGPSNYGYTF. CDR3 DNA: TGTGCCAGCAGTCCGGCGGGGGGGCCGTCTAACTATGGCTACACCTTC.

The CDR3 reads CASSLGRTRDTQYF. CDR3 nucleotide sequence: TGCGCCAGCAGCTTGGGCCGCACTCGAGATACGCAGTATTTT. This sequence joins TRBV5-1 and TRBJ2-3; no clear D gene. The CDR3 totals 14 residues. The germline gives CDR1 SGHRS, CDR2 YFSETQ. Between the trimmed V and J ends, which lost 0 bases and 5 bases, there was a span of 10 bases. Looking up the rest from reference TRBV5-1 and TRBJ2-3 gives the full variable domain: KAGVTQTPRYLIKTRGQQVTLSCSPISGHRSVSWYQQTPGQGLQFLFEYFSETQRNKGNFPGRFSGRQFSNSRSEMNVSTLELGDSALYLCASSLGRTRDTQYFGPGTRLTVL.

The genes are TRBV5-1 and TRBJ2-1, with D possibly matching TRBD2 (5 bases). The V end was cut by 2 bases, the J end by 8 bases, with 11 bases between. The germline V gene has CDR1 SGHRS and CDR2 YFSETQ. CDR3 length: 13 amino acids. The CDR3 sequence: CASSFRAGYEQFF. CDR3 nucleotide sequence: TGCGCCAGCAGCTTCCGGGCGGGCTATGAGCAGTTCTTC.

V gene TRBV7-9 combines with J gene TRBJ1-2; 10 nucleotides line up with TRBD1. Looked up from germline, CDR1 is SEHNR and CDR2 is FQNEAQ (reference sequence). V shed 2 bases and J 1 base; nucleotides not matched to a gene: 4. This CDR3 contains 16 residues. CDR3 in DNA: TGTGCCAGCAGCTTATGGACAGGGGGATTTAACTATGGCTACACCTTC. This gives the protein CASSLWTGGFNYGYTF.

CDR3 in amino acids: CASSIAGSGANVLTF. In nucleotides, the CDR3 is TGCGCCAGCAGCATCGCGGGCTCTGGGGCCAACGTCCTGACTTTC. The chain links TRBV5-1 to TRBJ2-6; D perhaps matches TRBD2 (5 bases). Germline CDR1 reads SGHRS; CDR2 reads YFSETQ. The CDR3 consists of 15 residues. Trimming pared 4 bases from V and 0 bases from J, leaving 8 bases between.

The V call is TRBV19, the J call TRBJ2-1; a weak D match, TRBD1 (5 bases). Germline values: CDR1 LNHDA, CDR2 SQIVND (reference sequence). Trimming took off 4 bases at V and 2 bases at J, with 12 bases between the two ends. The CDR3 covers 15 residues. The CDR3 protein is CASSRGNSPYNEQFF. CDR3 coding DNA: TGTGCCAGTAGTAGGGGCAACTCCCCCTACAATGAGCAGTTCTTC. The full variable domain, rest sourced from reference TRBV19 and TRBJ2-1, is DGGITQSPKYLFRKEGQNVTLSCEQNLNHDAMYWYRQDPGQGLRLIYYSQIVNDFQKGDIAEGYSVSREKKESFPLTVTSAQKNPTAFYLCASSRGNSPYNEQFFGPGTRLTVL.

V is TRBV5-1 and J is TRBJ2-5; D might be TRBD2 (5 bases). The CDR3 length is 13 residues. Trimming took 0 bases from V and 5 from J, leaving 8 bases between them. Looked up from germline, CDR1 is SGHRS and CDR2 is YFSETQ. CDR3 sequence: CASSLGPGETQYF. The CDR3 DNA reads TGCGCCAGCAGCTTGGGCCCGGGGGAGACCCAGTACTTC.

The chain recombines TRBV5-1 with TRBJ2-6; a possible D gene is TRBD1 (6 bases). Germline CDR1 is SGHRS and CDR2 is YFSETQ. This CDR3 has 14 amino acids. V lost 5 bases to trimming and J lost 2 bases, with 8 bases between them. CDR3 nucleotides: TGCGCCAGCAGGCCAGGGGCTGGGGCCAACGTCCTGACTTTC. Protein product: CASRPGAGANVLTF.